A single sample is the source of the 27 T cell receptor beta chains below, sequenced in a study of shared clonotypes between healthy human individuals. Profiling relied on immunoSEQ multiplex PCR, and the TCRdb table lists in-frame clones only, not all of them. The sample records about 990,000 clones, approximately 78% being singletons. The source material was memory CD4+ T cells from PBMCs. Subset noted: CD45RA-negative fraction. These receptors originate from a man younger than 35 in good health. Some clones in this sample may be carry-over from other donors' samples.

V usage is TRBV19 and J usage is TRBJ2-7, with TRBD1 matching over 9 bases. The CDR3 sequence is 15 residues long. The germline CDR1 and CDR2 sequences are LNHDA and SQIVND (reference sequence). The trim removed 6 bases at V and 0 bases at J, leaving 6 bases unmatched. The CDR3 DNA reads as TGTGCCAGTAGGCTAAGGGGACAGGGCTCCTACGAGCAGTACTTC. Translated: CASRLRGQGSYEQYF.

This sequence joins TRBV5-1 and TRBJ2-1; 8 bases agree with TRBD2. Losses at the gene ends were 2 bases for V and 0 bases for J; bases not matched to a gene: 7. The CDR3 runs 17 residues. Looked up from germline, CDR1 is SGHRS and CDR2 is YFSETQ. CDR3 amino acids: CASSFLAGSSSYNEQFF. CDR3 bases: TGCGCCAGCAGCTTTCTAGCGGGCTCGAGCTCCTACAATGAGCAGTTCTTC. Variable domain in full (rest from reference TRBV5-1 and TRBJ2-1): KAGVTQTPRYLIKTRGQQVTLSCSPISGHRSVSWYQQTPGQGLQFLFEYFSETQRNKGNFPGRFSGRQFSNSRSEMNVSTLELGDSALYLCASSFLAGSSSYNEQFFGPGTRLTVL.

V is TRBV28 and J is TRBJ2-7; TRBD1 aligns across 11 bases. Germline loops: CDR1 MDHEN, CDR2 SYDVKM. The CDR3 has 16 residues. Unmatched junction bases numbered 10, after V lost 4 bases and J lost 5 bases. The CDR3 sequence: CASSSPRTGGLDEQYF. In DNA, the CDR3 is TGTGCCAGCAGTTCACCCAGGACAGGGGGCTTAGACGAGCAGTACTTC.

The genes are TRBV30 and TRBJ2-1; 7 bases line up with TRBD1. This CDR3 has 14 residues. The germline V gene encodes CDR1 GTSNPN and CDR2 SVGIG (reference sequence). Germline trimming cut 2 bases from V and 6 bases from J; bases unmatched to any gene: 7. The CDR3 reads CAWSPRQGSNEQFF. In nucleotides, the CDR3 is TGTGCCTGGAGTCCGAGACAGGGTAGCAATGAGCAGTTCTTC.

This clone has just a few counts. This chain joins TRBV6-5 and TRBJ2-7, with TRBD1 matching 7 bases. The germline V gene has CDR1 MNHEY and CDR2 SVGAGI. The J segment lost 3 bases and the V segment lost 3 bases, leaving 8 bases of the junction unmatched. The CDR3 is made up of 15 amino acids. Written as DNA, the CDR3 is TGTGCCAGCAGTTATACCGACAGGGCAGGCTACGAGCAGTACTTC. Translation gives CASSYTDRAGYEQYF.

The sample holds a few counts of this clone. This chain joins TRBV6-6 and TRBJ2-7; D is uncertain. Germline assignment: CDR1 MNHNY and CDR2 SVGAGI (reference sequence). The CDR3 totals 13 residues. V was trimmed by 2 bases and J by 5 bases, leaving 10 bases between them. The CDR3 DNA sequence: TGTGCCAGCAGTTACCTAGGCTGGGACGAGCAGTACTTC. This gives the protein CASSYLGWDEQYF.

This rearrangement joins TRBV28 to TRBJ2-2; TRBD2 matches 7 bases. The length of the CDR3 is 15 residues. The ends lost 8 bases at V and 3 bases at J; junction bases unmatched: 9. Germline V gives CDR1 MDHEN, CDR2 SYDVKM. The chain's CDR3 is CASGWGGTDTGELFF. The CDR3 nucleotides read TGTGCCAGCGGATGGGGGGGTACGGACACCGGGGAGCTGTTTTTT. The variable domain in full, completed from reference TRBV28 and TRBJ2-2, reads DVKVTQSSRYLVKRTGEKVFLECVQDMDHENMFWYRQDPGLGLRLIYFSYDVKMKEKGDIPEGYSVSREKKERFSLILESASTNQTSMYLCASGWGGTDTGELFFGEGSRLTVL.

This clone was seen just once. The same CDR3 is also encoded by other DNA sequences in this sample. This chain links TRBV5-4 with TRBJ1-1; no clear D gene. The CDR3 extends over 14 amino acids. Per germline, CDR1 SGHNT and CDR2 YYREEE (reference sequence). V was shortened by 2 bases and J by 0 bases, with 8 bases between the two germline ends. The CDR3 sequence: CASSLGQMNTEAFF. CDR3 in DNA: TGTGCCAGCAGCTTAGGGCAGATGAACACTGAAGCTTTCTTT.

The J gene is TRBJ1-5, the V gene TRBV30, with 8 bases fitting TRBD1. This CDR3 comprises 13 residues. The V gene end was trimmed by 2 bases and the J gene end by 7 bases; junction bases not matched to a gene: 4. CDR1 GTSNPN and CDR2 SVGIG come from the germline V gene (reference sequence). The CDR3 sequence is CAWSSQGDQPQHF. The CDR3 bases are TGTGCCTGGAGTTCACAGGGGGACCAGCCCCAGCATTTT.

This chain joins TRBV7-9 and TRBJ2-4; maybe TRBD1 (5 bases). CDR1 is SEHNR, CDR2 FQNEAQ, per germline (reference sequence). There are 13 residues in the CDR3. The V and J ends lost 5 bases and 6 bases respectively, with 11 bases between them. CDR3 nucleotide sequence: TGTGCCAGCAGCGCTGGACATTTAAACATTCAGTACTTC. Amino acid sequence: CASSAGHLNIQYF.

The chain uses TRBV30 and TRBJ2-7; 7 nucleotides match TRBD1. The CDR3 sequence is 15 residues long. Germline CDR1 is GTSNPN and CDR2 is SVGIG (reference sequence). V shed 0 bases, J shed 1 base, and the junction held 6 bases outside the gene matches. The chain's CDR3 is CAWSVPRQGSYEQYF. The CDR3 coding sequence is TGTGCCTGGAGTGTACCTCGACAGGGTTCCTACGAGCAGTACTTC.

This sequence joins TRBV7-3 and TRBJ2-1; 9 bases are a match to TRBD1. J lost 8 bases, V lost 1 base, and 3 bases had no gene match. Germline-derived CDR1 and CDR2 are SGHTA and FQGTGA. The CDR3 runs 14 residues. The CDR3, as DNA: TGTGCCAGCAGCTTAAGGGACAGGGATCATGAGCAGTTCTTC. It encodes CASSLRDRDHEQFF.

The chain recombines TRBV6-1 with TRBJ2-5; D may be TRBD2 (6 bases). Trimming shortened V by 1 base and J by 5 bases, and 14 bases separated the two germline ends. There are 15 residues in the CDR3. The germline gives CDR1 MNHNS, CDR2 SASEGT. The CDR3 nucleotides are TGTGCCAGCAGTGAAGGGACCCCGGCGGGGGAGACCCAGTACTTC. Translated: CASSEGTPAGETQYF.

The V gene is TRBV10-3, the J gene TRBJ2-1; tentatively, D is TRBD2 (5 bases). Germline CDR1 is ENHRY and CDR2 is SYGVKD. V was trimmed by 2 bases and J by 2 bases, leaving 7 bases between them. This CDR3 spans 14 amino acids. CDR3: CAISEARAYNEQFF. In DNA, the CDR3 is TGTGCCATCAGTGAGGCGAGGGCCTACAATGAGCAGTTCTTC.

The CDR3 here is CASSYEGDTQYF. Here the CDR3 DNA reads TGTGCCAGCAGTTACGAGGGAGATACGCAGTATTTT. This rearrangement joins TRBV6-5 to TRBJ2-3, with D perhaps matching TRBD2 (5 bases). Germline CDR1 reads MNHEY; CDR2 reads SVGAGI. CDR3 size: 12 residues. Trimming left V 2 bases short and J 5 bases short, with 5 bases between.

The chain employs TRBV27 and TRBJ2-5; the D call may be TRBD1 or TRBD2 (5 bases each). CDR3 length: 18 amino acids. Trimming cost V 1 base and J 1 base, with 19 bases left between them. Germline V gene lookup returns CDR1 MNHEY and CDR2 SMNVEV (reference sequence). The CDR3 region is CASSLYFREGKIQETQYF. In DNA form, the CDR3 reads TGTGCCAGCAGTTTATATTTTAGAGAGGGGAAAATCCAAGAGACCCAGTACTTC.

The gene calls are TRBV6-6 and TRBJ1-2; D remains unclear. Germline CDR1 MNHNY, CDR2 SVGAGI (reference sequence). CDR3 length: 14 residues. Trimming took off 6 bases at V and 2 bases at J, with 13 bases between the two ends. This CDR3 is CASSEKKSNYGYTF. The CDR3 DNA sequence: TGTGCCAGCAGCGAGAAAAAGTCAAACTATGGCTACACCTTC.

This sequence joins TRBV2 and TRBJ2-1, with D tentatively TRBD2 (6 bases). Per germline, CDR1 SNHLY and CDR2 FYNNEI. The CDR3 sequence is 11 residues long. The V and J ends lost 6 bases and 7 bases respectively, with 7 bases between them. CDR3 DNA sequence: TGTGCCAGCAGAGGAGGGAATGAGCAGTTCTTC. This translates into CASRGGNEQFF.

A remark on this clone: A read error may be the cause here, since a much bigger clone is one base away. The sample carries other DNA sequences with the same CDR3. This chain links TRBV29-1 with TRBJ1-1; TRBD1 might be the D (5 bases). CDR3 length: 18 residues. V was shortened by 3 bases and J by 2 bases, with 25 bases between the two germline ends. Germline V gives CDR1 SQVTM, CDR2 ANQGSEA. CDR3 loop: CSVDGKGRSTRANTEAFF. In DNA, the CDR3 is TGCAGCGTTGATGGGAAGGGGCGGAGTACGAGGGCAAACACTGAAGCTTTCTTT. The full variable domain, with the rest looked up from reference TRBV29-1 and TRBJ1-1, is SAVISQKPSRDICQRGTSLTIQCQVDSQVTMMFWYRQQPGQSLTLIATANQGSEATYESGFVIDKFPISRPNLTFSTLTVSNMSPEDSSIYLCSVDGKGRSTRANTEAFFGQGTRLTVV.

The chain is built from TRBV5-5 and TRBJ2-4; no firm D call. Germline loops: CDR1 SGHKS, CDR2 YYEKEE (reference sequence). V lost 4 bases and J lost 1, with 9 bases in between. This CDR3 is 14 amino acids long. The CDR3 region is CASSPAGAKNIQYF. The CDR3 DNA reads TGTGCCAGCAGCCCAGCTGGGGCCAAAAACATTCAGTACTTC. Complete variable domain (other parts from reference TRBV5-5 and TRBJ2-4): DAGVTQSPTHLIKTRGQQVTLRCSPISGHKSVSWYQQVLGQGPQFIFQYYEKEERGRGNFPDRFSARQFPNYSSELNVNALLLGDSALYLCASSPAGAKNIQYFGAGTRLSVL.

This sequence joins TRBV27 and TRBJ1-1; a possible D gene is TRBD1 (6 bases). Germline V gene sequence: CDR1 MNHEY, CDR2 SMNVEV (reference sequence). The CDR3 loop spans 13 amino acids. V shed 3 bases and J shed 5 bases, with 10 bases lying between them. Written as DNA, the CDR3 is TGTGCCAGCAGTTTTACAGGGCGTACTGAAGCTTTCTTT. Its translation is CASSFTGRTEAFF.

The chain employs TRBV7-9 and TRBJ1-6; D gene ambiguous. Trimming shortened V by 1 base and J by 10 bases, and 11 bases separated the two germline ends. The CDR3 runs to 14 residues. CDR1 and CDR2 from the germline V gene are SEHNR and FQNEAQ (reference sequence). The chain's CDR3 is CASSLGFEGSPLHF. In DNA, the CDR3 is TGTGCCAGCAGCTTAGGCTTTGAGGGATCACCCCTCCACTTT. Combining the CDR3 with reference TRBV7-9 and TRBJ1-6 gives the whole variable domain DTGVSQNPRHKITKRGQNVTFRCDPISEHNRLYWYRQTLGQGPEFLTYFQNEAQLEKSRLLSDRFSAERPKGSFSTLEIQRTEQGDSAMYLCASSLGFEGSPLHFGNGTRLTVT.

CDR3 DNA sequence: TGTGCCAGTAGTTGGGGGAAGGGCCAAGAGACCCAGTACTTC. As protein: CASSWGKGQETQYF. The chain links TRBV19 to TRBJ2-5, with D perhaps being TRBD1 or TRBD2 (5 bases each). Trimming stripped 5 bases from V and 1 base from J, with 11 bases between. The V gene's germline CDR1 is LNHDA and CDR2 SQIVND (reference sequence). This CDR3 is built from 14 residues.

The chain is built from TRBV5-1 and TRBJ2-2, with a possible D match to TRBD1 (6 bases). Trimming stripped 4 bases from V and 7 bases from J, with 11 bases between. CDR1 SGHRS and CDR2 YFSETQ come from the germline V gene. CDR3 length equals 13 residues. This chain's CDR3 is CASSPTGIGELFF. The CDR3 coding sequence is TGCGCCAGCAGCCCTACAGGGATCGGGGAGCTGTTTTTT.

This chain links TRBV10-3 with TRBJ2-7; D is ambiguous. The ends were cut back, 2 bases at V and 2 bases at J, with 7 bases in the middle. This CDR3 comprises 13 residues. Germline-derived CDR1 and CDR2 are ENHRY and SYGVKD. CDR3 bases: TGTGCCATCAGTGAGCCCGGGCCCTACGAGCAGTACTTC. This codes for CAISEPGPYEQYF.

The genes are TRBV7-2 and TRBJ1-1; weak D call: TRBD1 (5 bases). The CDR3 contains 14 residues. Germline V gene data show CDR1 as SGHTA and CDR2 as FQGNSA. Deletions cut 2 bases from V and 6 bases from J, with 13 bases between. The CDR3, as DNA: TGTGCCAGCAGCTTACCCAGGGCTAGCGCTGAAGCTTTCTTT. Translating gives CASSLPRASAEAFF.

The chain is built from TRBV4-1 and TRBJ2-3; weak D call: TRBD2 (5 bases). V was pared by 4 bases and J by 4 bases, with 12 bases between. The CDR3 is 14 amino acids. Germline lookup yields CDR1 MGHRA and CDR2 YSYEKL. The CDR3 protein is CASSRTSLPDTQYF. The CDR3 nucleotides are TGCGCCAGCAGCCGAACTAGTCTTCCAGATACGCAGTATTTT.